This T cell receptor beta chain was identified in a study of identical twins. Points from the study as a whole: In zero-insertion analyses, partial confounding could arise from invariant MAIT and iNKT cells.

MiXCR, applied by TCRdb to the 5' RACE reads, yields one record per CDR3 protein. The sample yields more than 1.5 million distinct CDR3 sequences, under 35% seen once. Germline assignment: CDR1 SGHRS and CDR2 YFSETQ. Trimming at V came to 2 bases and at J to 4 bases, leaving 3 bases not matched to a gene. The CDR3 consists of 15 residues. In this sample, this clonotype turned up a few times. Its antigen remains unidentified. The origin of this receptor is a newborn girl in good health. The source material was cord blood. The rearrangement uses TRBV5-1 and TRBJ2-1; 10 bases line up with TRBD2. The chain's CDR3 is CASSFGTSEYNEQFF. CDR3 sequence (DNA): TGCGCCAGCAGCTTCGGGACTAGCGAGTACAATGAGCAGTTCTTC.